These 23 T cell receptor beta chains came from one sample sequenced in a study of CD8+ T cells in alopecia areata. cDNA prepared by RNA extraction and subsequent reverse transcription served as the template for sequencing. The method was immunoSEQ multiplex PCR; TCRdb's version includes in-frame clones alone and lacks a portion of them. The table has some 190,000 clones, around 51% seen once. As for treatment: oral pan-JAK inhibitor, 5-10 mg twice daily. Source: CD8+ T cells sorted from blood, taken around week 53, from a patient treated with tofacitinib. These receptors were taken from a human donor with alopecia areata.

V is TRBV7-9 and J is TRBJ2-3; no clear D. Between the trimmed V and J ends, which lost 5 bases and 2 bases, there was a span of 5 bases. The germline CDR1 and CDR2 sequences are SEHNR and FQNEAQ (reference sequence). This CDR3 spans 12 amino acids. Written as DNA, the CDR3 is TGTGCCAGCAGCCAATCCACAGATACGCAGTATTTT. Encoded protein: CASSQSTDTQYF. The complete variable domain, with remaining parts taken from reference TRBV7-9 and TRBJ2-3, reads DTGVSQNPRHKITKRGQNVTFRCDPISEHNRLYWYRQTLGQGPEFLTYFQNEAQLEKSRLLSDRFSAERPKGSFSTLEIQRTEQGDSAMYLCASSQSTDTQYFGPGTRLTVL.

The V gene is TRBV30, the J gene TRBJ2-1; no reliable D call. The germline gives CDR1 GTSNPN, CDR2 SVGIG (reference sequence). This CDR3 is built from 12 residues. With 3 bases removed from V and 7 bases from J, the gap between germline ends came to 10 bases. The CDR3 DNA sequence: TGTGCCTGGAGGGTCCTCGGAAATGAGCAGTTCTTC. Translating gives CAWRVLGNEQFF.

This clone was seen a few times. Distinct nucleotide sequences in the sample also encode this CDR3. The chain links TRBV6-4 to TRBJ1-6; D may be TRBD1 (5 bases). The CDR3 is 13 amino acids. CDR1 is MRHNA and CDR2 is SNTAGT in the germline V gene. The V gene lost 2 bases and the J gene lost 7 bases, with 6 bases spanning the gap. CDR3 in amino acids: CASSDRDNSPLHF. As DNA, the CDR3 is TGTGCCAGCAGTGACCGGGACAATTCACCCCTCCACTTT.

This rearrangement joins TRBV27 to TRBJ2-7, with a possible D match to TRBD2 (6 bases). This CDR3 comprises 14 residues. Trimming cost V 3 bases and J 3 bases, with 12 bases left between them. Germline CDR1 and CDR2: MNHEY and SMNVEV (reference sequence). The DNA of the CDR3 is TGTGCCAGCAGTTTCGGGGGAGCGAGCTACGAGCAGTACTTC. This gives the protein CASSFGGASYEQYF.

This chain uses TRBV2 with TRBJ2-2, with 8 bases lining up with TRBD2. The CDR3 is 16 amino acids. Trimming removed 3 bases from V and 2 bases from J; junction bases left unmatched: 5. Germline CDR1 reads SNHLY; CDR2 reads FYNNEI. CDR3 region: CASSETAGGNTGELFF. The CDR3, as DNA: TGTGCCAGCAGTGAGACGGCGGGGGGAAACACCGGGGAGCTGTTTTTT.

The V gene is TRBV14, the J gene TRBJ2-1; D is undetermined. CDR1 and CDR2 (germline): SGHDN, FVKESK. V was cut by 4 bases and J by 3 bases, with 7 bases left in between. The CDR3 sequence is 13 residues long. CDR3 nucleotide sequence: TGTGCCAGCAGCCCGCACATCTACAATGAGCAGTTCTTC. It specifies CASSPHIYNEQFF.

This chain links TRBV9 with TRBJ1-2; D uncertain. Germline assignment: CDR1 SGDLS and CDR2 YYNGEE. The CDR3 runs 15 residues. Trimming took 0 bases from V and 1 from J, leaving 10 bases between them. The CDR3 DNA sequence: TGTGCCAGCAGCGTAGACCGAGACATTAACTATGGCTACACCTTC. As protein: CASSVDRDINYGYTF.

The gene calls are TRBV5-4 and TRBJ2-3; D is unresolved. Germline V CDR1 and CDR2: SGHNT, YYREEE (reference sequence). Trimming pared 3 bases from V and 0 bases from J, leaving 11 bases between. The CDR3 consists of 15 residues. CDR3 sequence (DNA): TGTGCCAGCAGCTCCCCTGCGTCGAGCACAGATACGCAGTATTTT. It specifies CASSSPASSTDTQYF.

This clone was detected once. The CDR3 loop reads CSGIWASYEQYF. CDR3 in DNA: TGCAGCGGGATCTGGGCCTCCTACGAGCAGTACTTC. The J gene is TRBJ2-7, the V gene TRBV29-1; D unclear. Germline lookup yields CDR1 SQVTM and CDR2 ANQGSEA. The CDR3 loop spans 12 amino acids. V was pared by 7 bases and J by 0 bases, with 10 bases between.

The CDR3 region is CSAREDYSQPQHF. CDR3 in DNA: TGCAGCGCCCGTGAGGACTATTCTCAGCCCCAGCATTTT. The chain is built from TRBV29-1 and TRBJ1-5; D ambiguous. V was trimmed by 7 bases and J by 6 bases, leaving 16 bases between them. The CDR3 has 13 residues. Per the germline V gene, CDR1 is SQVTM and CDR2 is ANQGSEA.

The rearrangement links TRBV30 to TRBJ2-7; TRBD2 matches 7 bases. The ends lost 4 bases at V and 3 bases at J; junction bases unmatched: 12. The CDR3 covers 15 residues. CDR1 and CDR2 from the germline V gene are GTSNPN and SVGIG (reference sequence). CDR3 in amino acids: CAWKNPGLTYYEQYF. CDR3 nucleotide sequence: TGTGCCTGGAAGAACCCGGGACTAACGTACTACGAGCAGTACTTC.

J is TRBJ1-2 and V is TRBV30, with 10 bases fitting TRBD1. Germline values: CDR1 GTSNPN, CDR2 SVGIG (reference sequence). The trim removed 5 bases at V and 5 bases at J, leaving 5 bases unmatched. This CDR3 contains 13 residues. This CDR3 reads CAWAPGQGYGYTF. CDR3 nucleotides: TGTGCCTGGGCGCCGGGACAGGGGTATGGCTACACCTTC.

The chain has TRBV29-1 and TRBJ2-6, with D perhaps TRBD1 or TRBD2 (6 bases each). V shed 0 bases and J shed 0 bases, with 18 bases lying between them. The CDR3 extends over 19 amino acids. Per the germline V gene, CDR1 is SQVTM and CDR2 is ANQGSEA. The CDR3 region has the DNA TGCAGCGTTGAAGACGAAGATTGGGGGGCACCCTCTGGGGCCAACGTCCTGACTTTC. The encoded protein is CSVEDEDWGAPSGANVLTF.

The CDR3: CAVGGPSGEQFF. The CDR3, as DNA: TGTGCGGTGGGGGGTCCTTCAGGGGAGCAGTTCTTC. The chain joins TRBV10-3 to TRBJ2-1; possible D gene TRBD2, 6 bases. The CDR3 extends over 12 amino acids. The germline gives CDR1 ENHRY, CDR2 SYGVKD.

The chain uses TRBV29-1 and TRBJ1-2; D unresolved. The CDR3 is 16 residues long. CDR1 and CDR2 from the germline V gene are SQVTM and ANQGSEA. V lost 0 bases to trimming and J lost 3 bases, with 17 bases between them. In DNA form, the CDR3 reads TGCAGCGTTGAAGATCCGACTCCAACCCTCCACTATGGCTACACCTTC. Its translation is CSVEDPTPTLHYGYTF.

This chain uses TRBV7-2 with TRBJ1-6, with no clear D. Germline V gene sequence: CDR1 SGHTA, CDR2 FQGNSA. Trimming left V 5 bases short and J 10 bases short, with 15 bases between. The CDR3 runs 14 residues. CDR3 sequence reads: CASSLSWTGSPLHF. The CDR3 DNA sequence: TGTGCCAGCAGCCTATCCTGGACTGGGTCACCCCTCCACTTT.

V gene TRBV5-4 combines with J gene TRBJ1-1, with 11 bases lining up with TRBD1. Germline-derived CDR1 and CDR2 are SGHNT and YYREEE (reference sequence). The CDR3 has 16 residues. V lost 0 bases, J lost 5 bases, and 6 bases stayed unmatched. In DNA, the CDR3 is TGTGCCAGCAGCTTGGGGACAGGGGGCGCCTGGACTGAAGCTTTCTTT. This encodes CASSLGTGGAWTEAFF.

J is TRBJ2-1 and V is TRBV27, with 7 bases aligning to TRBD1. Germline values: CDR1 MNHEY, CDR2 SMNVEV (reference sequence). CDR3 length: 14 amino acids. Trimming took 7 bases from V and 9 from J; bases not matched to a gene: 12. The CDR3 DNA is TGTGCCAGCACCCCGGCGACAGGGATCGTTGAGCAGTTCTTC. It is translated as CASTPATGIVEQFF.

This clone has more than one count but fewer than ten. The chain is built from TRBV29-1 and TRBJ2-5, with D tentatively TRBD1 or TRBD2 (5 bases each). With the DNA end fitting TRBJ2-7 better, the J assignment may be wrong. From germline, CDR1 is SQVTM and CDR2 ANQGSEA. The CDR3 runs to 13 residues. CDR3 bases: TGCAGCGTTGAGTCTGGGGGATCCTACGAGCAGTACTTC. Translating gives CSVESGGSYEQYF.

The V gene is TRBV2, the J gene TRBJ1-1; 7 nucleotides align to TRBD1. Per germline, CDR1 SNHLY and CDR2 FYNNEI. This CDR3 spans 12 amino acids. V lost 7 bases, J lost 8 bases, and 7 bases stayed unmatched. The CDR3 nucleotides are TGTGCCAGCAACCTCTGGACAGGCGAAGCTTTCTTT. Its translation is CASNLWTGEAFF.

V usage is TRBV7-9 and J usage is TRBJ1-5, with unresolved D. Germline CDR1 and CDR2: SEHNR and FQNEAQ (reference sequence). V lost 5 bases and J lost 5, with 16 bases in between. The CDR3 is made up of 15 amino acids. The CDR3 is CASSLDGEIDQPQHF. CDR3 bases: TGTGCCAGCAGCCTGGACGGTGAAATTGATCAGCCCCAGCATTTT.

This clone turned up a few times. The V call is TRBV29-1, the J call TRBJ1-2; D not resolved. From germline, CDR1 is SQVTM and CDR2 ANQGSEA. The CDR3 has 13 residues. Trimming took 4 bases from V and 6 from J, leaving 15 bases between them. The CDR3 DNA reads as TGCAGCGTTGGGGAGATTTTTCTCGATGGCTACACCTTC. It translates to CSVGEIFLDGYTF. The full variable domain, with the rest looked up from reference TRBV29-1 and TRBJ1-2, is SAVISQKPSRDICQRGTSLTIQCQVDSQVTMMFWYRQQPGQSLTLIATANQGSEATYESGFVIDKFPISRPNLTFSTLTVSNMSPEDSSIYLCSVGEIFLDGYTFGSGTRLTVV.

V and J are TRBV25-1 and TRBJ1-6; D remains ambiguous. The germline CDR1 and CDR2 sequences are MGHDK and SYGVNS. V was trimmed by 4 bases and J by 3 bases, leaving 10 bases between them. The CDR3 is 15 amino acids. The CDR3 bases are TGTGCCAGCAGTGGGCACCTAAACTATAATTCACCCCTCCACTTT. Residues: CASSGHLNYNSPLHF.